These T cell receptor beta chains were read from a single sample in a study of cytomegalovirus exposure and HLA in healthy donors. Sequenced by immunoSEQ multiplex PCR; TCRdb stores in-frame clones only, minus some. This sample lists 120,000 to 150,000 clones; its ten largest clones have about 1.7%. The material sequenced was PBMCs. The receptors were gathered from a woman aged 45-65 years in good health and CMV-seronegative. The CDR3 runs from the conserved cysteine through the conserved F or W. D genes are given only for firm matches.

D: TRBD2; V: TRBV5-1; J: TRBJ2-1; CDR3: CASSSRTSAASEQFF; DNA: TGCGCCAGCAGTTCCCGGACTAGCGCAGCCAGTGAGCAGTTCTTC
D: TRBD2; V: TRBV27; J: TRBJ2-7; CDR3: CASSPPAGAREQYF; DNA: TGTGCCAGCAGTCCTCCAGCGGGGGCGAGGGAGCAGTACTTC
D: TRBD1; V: TRBV6-5; J: TRBJ1-4; CDR3: CASRPGQDNEKLFF; DNA: TGTGCCAGCAGGCCGGGACAGGACAATGAAAAACTGTTTTTT
D: -; V: TRBV30; J: TRBJ2-7; CDR3: CASFGGLSSYEQYF; DNA: TGTGCCTCTTTCGGGGGTCTCAGTTCCTACGAGCAGTACTTC
D: -; V: TRBV19; J: TRBJ2-2; CDR3: CASSIGVGAGELFF; DNA: TGTGCCAGTAGTATAGGCGTAGGGGCCGGGGAGCTGTTTTTT
D: -; V: TRBV4-1; J: TRBJ1-1; CDR3: CASSRITGYAEAFF; DNA: TGCGCCAGCAGCCGGATCACAGGGTATGCTGAAGCTTTCTTT
D: TRBD1; V: TRBV5-4; J: TRBJ2-5; CDR3: CASSFGGQAQETQYF; DNA: TGTGCCAGCAGCTTTGGGGGACAGGCCCAAGAGACCCAGTACTTC
D: -; V: TRBV28; J: TRBJ2-3; CDR3: CASLPSGPDTQYF; DNA: TGTGCCAGCTTACCGTCGGGTCCAGATACGCAGTATTTT
D: -; V: TRBV5-6; J: TRBJ2-7; CDR3: CASSRDTLYEQYF; DNA: TGTGCCAGCAGCCGTGACACCCTCTACGAGCAGTACTTC
D: -; V: TRBV28; J: TRBJ2-7; CDR3: CASRSNYEQYF; DNA: TGTGCCAGCAGATCTAACTACGAGCAGTACTTC
D: TRBD1; V: TRBV6-5; J: TRBJ1-2; CDR3: CASTRTGVDYGYTF; DNA: TGTGCCAGCACCCGGACAGGGGTAGACTATGGCTACACCTTC
D: TRBD1; V: TRBV2; J: TRBJ1-1; CDR3: CARGQGKVTEAFF; DNA: TGTGCCAGGGGACAGGGAAAGGTCACTGAAGCTTTCTTT
D: TRBD1; V: TRBV28; J: TRBJ1-1; CDR3: CASSFPIQGLSEAFF; DNA: TGTGCCAGCAGTTTCCCTATACAGGGGCTCTCTGAAGCTTTCTTT
D: TRBD2; V: TRBV6-5; J: TRBJ2-3; CDR3: CASSYGAGGGTDTQYF; DNA: TGTGCCAGCAGTTACGGCGCGGGGGGCGGTACAGATACGCAGTATTTT
D: -; V: TRBV2; J: TRBJ2-5; CDR3: CASSETGETQYF; DNA: TGTGCCAGCAGTGAAACAGGGGAGACCCAGTACTTC
D: -; V: TRBV4-1; J: TRBJ2-7; CDR3: CASSQSPTSYEQYF; DNA: TGCGCCAGCAGCCAATCCCCTACTTCCTACGAGCAGTACTTC
D: -; V: TRBV6-1; J: TRBJ2-5; CDR3: CASSEVGRQETQYF; DNA: TGTGCCAGCAGTGAAGTAGGGAGGCAAGAGACCCAGTACTTC
D: TRBD1; V: TRBV15; J: TRBJ1-3; CDR3: CATRRGDRSGNTIYF; DNA: TGTGCCACCAGGAGGGGGGACAGGTCTGGAAACACCATATATTTT
D: TRBD1; V: TRBV5-8; J: TRBJ2-3; CDR3: CASSHWGRGQVTQYF; DNA: TGTGCCAGCAGCCACTGGGGCAGGGGGCAGGTTACGCAGTATTTT
D: -; V: TRBV5-1; J: TRBJ2-2; CDR3: CASSSPPKGAGELFF; DNA: TGCGCCAGCAGCTCCCCCCCTAAGGGGGCCGGGGAGCTGTTTTTT
D: TRBD2; V: TRBV5-6; J: TRBJ2-1; CDR3: CASSLLAGDTYNEQFF; DNA: TGTGCCAGCAGCTTGCTAGCGGGAGACACCTACAATGAGCAGTTCTTC
D: -; V: TRBV28; J: TRBJ2-7; CDR3: CASSGGAQGTFSEQYF; DNA: TGTGCCAGCAGTGGGGGGGCACAGGGAACCTTTAGCGAGCAGTACTTC
D: -; V: TRBV19; J: TRBJ1-3; CDR3: CASSTQGRRGNTIYF; DNA: TGTGCCAGTAGTACCCAGGGGCGCAGGGGAAACACCATATATTTT
D: TRBD2; V: TRBV30; J: TRBJ2-1; CDR3: CAWSVPSLAGGPWEQFF; DNA: TGTGCCTGGAGTGTACCCTCTCTAGCGGGGGGGCCTTGGGAGCAGTTCTTC
D: TRBD1; V: TRBV4-2; J: TRBJ2-3; CDR3: CASSRRQGSNTDTQYF; DNA: TGTGCCAGCAGCCGACGACAGGGGAGTAACACAGATACGCAGTATTTT
D: TRBD2; V: TRBV2; J: TRBJ2-3; CDR3: CASSEALRGLAGSPDTQYF; DNA: TGTGCCAGCAGTGAAGCGCTTCGGGGACTAGCGGGAAGCCCAGATACGCAGTATTTT
D: TRBD1; V: TRBV5-1; J: TRBJ1-1; CDR3: CASSTDRGAEAFF; DNA: TGCGCCAGCAGCACAGACAGGGGAGCTGAAGCTTTCTTT
D: TRBD2; V: TRBV7-9; J: TRBJ2-7; CDR3: CASSKGTSGGYEQYF; DNA: TGTGCCAGCAGCAAAGGGACTAGCGGGGGCTACGAGCAGTACTTC
D: -; V: TRBV6-1; J: TRBJ1-1; CDR3: CASSEAHGITEAFF; DNA: TGTGCCAGCAGTGAAGCACACGGGATCACTGAAGCTTTCTTT
D: -; V: TRBV30; J: TRBJ2-2; CDR3: CAYQQANTGELFF; DNA: TGTGCTTACCAGCAGGCTAACACCGGGGAGCTGTTTTTT
D: -; V: TRBV5-8; J: TRBJ2-6; CDR3: CASSSYRESGANVLTF; DNA: TGTGCCAGCAGCTCTTACAGGGAATCTGGGGCCAACGTCCTGACTTTC
D: -; V: TRBV6-4; J: TRBJ2-5; CDR3: CASDPKGPQETQYF; DNA: TGTGCCAGCGATCCCAAGGGGCCCCAAGAGACCCAGTACTTC
D: TRBD2; V: TRBV5-1; J: TRBJ2-5; CDR3: CASSFGLAGGRGSETQYF; DNA: TGCGCCAGCAGCTTCGGCCTAGCGGGAGGGCGGGGTTCAGAGACCCAGTACTTC
D: -; V: TRBV6-6; J: TRBJ2-5; CDR3: CASRAQETQYF; DNA: TGTGCCAGCAGAGCTCAAGAGACCCAGTACTTC
D: -; V: TRBV2; J: TRBJ1-5; CDR3: CASSEATVINQPQHF; DNA: TGTGCCAGCAGTGAAGCGACAGTTATAAATCAGCCCCAGCATTTT
D: -; V: TRBV6-1; J: TRBJ1-2; CDR3: CASSEGRQSNYGYTF; DNA: TGTGCCAGCAGTGAAGGGCGACAGTCTAACTATGGCTACACCTTC
D: -; V: TRBV9; J: TRBJ2-2; CDR3: CASTLGVAENTGELFF; DNA: TGTGCCAGCACCCTAGGAGTAGCAGAGAACACCGGGGAGCTGTTTTTT
D: TRBD2; V: TRBV30; J: TRBJ2-3; CDR3: CAWSVRPSGSTDTQYF; DNA: TGTGCCTGGAGTGTAAGGCCTAGCGGGAGCACAGATACGCAGTATTTT
D: TRBD2; V: TRBV29-1; J: TRBJ2-7; CDR3: CSVALAGGPAHEQYF; DNA: TGCAGCGTTGCACTAGCGGGAGGGCCCGCCCACGAGCAGTACTTC
D: -; V: TRBV6-6; J: TRBJ1-4; CDR3: CASSYGARTEKLFF; DNA: TGTGCCAGCAGTTACGGGGCAAGGACTGAAAAACTGTTTTTT
D: -; V: TRBV7-3; J: TRBJ1-2; CDR3: CASSLSGEGYGYTF; DNA: TGTGCCAGCAGCTTATCGGGGGAGGGCTATGGCTACACCTTC
D: TRBD2; V: TRBV5-1; J: TRBJ2-1; CDR3: CASSLGGSQGGFDEQFF; DNA: TGCGCCAGCAGCTTGGGGGGCTCTCAGGGAGGGTTCGATGAGCAGTTCTTC
D: TRBD2; V: TRBV5-1; J: TRBJ2-5; CDR3: CASSLATSGSLETQYF; DNA: TGCGCCAGCAGCTTGGCTACTAGCGGGAGCCTGGAGACCCAGTACTTC
D: -; V: TRBV7-3; J: TRBJ2-7; CDR3: CASSLRQSRMNEQYF; DNA: TGTGCCAGCAGCCTACGACAGAGTCGAATGAACGAGCAGTACTTC
D: -; V: TRBV4-1; J: TRBJ1-1; CDR3: CASSPPGGNTEAFF; DNA: TGCGCCAGCAGCCCCCCCGGGGGAAACACTGAAGCTTTCTTT
D: -; V: TRBV28; J: TRBJ1-1; CDR3: CASSLAVSTEAFF; DNA: TGTGCCAGCAGTTTAGCAGTTTCAACTGAAGCTTTCTTT
D: TRBD1; V: TRBV27; J: TRBJ1-4; CDR3: CASSIPSGQGDEKLFF; DNA: TGTGCCAGCAGTATACCTTCGGGACAGGGGGATGAAAAACTGTTTTTT
D: TRBD1; V: TRBV29-1; J: TRBJ2-1; CDR3: CSVEDGTGGNEQFF; DNA: TGCAGCGTTGAAGATGGGACAGGGGGAAATGAGCAGTTCTTC
D: -; V: TRBV9; J: TRBJ1-2; CDR3: CASSNREKERMGEGYTF; DNA: TGTGCCAGCAGCAACAGGGAGAAAGAGCGGATGGGGGAAGGCTACACCTTC
D: TRBD2; V: TRBV2; J: TRBJ2-2; CDR3: CAIPPLAGAGELFF; DNA: TGTGCCATCCCTCCACTAGCGGGGGCCGGGGAGCTGTTTTTT
D: TRBD2; V: TRBV5-1; J: TRBJ2-7; CDR3: CASSPWTREDYEQYF; DNA: TGCGCCAGCAGCCCTTGGACTAGAGAGGACTACGAGCAGTACTTC
D: -; V: TRBV4-1; J: TRBJ1-5; CDR3: CASSQDLYSNQPQHF; DNA: TGCGCCAGCAGCCAAGACTTGTATAGCAATCAGCCCCAGCATTTT
D: -; V: TRBV7-8; J: TRBJ1-2; CDR3: CASSLRTATNYGYTF; DNA: TGTGCCAGCAGCCTTCGGACAGCTACTAACTATGGCTACACCTTC
D: -; V: TRBV9; J: TRBJ1-5; CDR3: CASSVGDSNQPQHF; DNA: TGTGCCAGCAGCGTCGGAGATAGCAATCAGCCCCAGCATTTT
D: TRBD1; V: TRBV5-1; J: TRBJ2-3; CDR3: CASSLLGTGGADTQYF; DNA: TGCGCCAGCAGCTTGTTAGGGACAGGGGGCGCGGATACGCAGTATTTT